This TCR beta chain was observed in a study of blood T cells in healthy people across ages. Study-level results: Since the PBMCs were unsorted, naive and antigen-experienced cells could not be conclusively compared.

The CDR3 length is 18 residues. The V segment lost 5 bases and the J segment 0 bases; nucleotides outside the gene matches: 10. In germline, CDR1 is MDHEN, CDR2 SYDVKM. The second PCR ran about 6 to 12 cycles with a sample-barcoded 5' primer and J-beta primers. MiXCR was run by TCRdb on the 5' RACE reads, yielding one entry per CDR3 protein. The table includes more than 700,000 distinct CDR3 sequences, roughly 50% detected once. This clonotype was seen a single time. The antigen is undetermined. The sample, about 10 milliliters of peripheral blood, was drawn from each donor. The rearrangement links TRBV28 to TRBJ2-7, with TRBD2 matching 13 bases. The clonotype originates from an elderly man in good health. Sequenced: blood. This CDR3 reads CASSHRLAGGLSSYEQYF. The CDR3 DNA reads as TGTGCCAGCAGTCATCGACTAGCGGGAGGCCTAAGCTCCTACGAGCAGTACTTC.